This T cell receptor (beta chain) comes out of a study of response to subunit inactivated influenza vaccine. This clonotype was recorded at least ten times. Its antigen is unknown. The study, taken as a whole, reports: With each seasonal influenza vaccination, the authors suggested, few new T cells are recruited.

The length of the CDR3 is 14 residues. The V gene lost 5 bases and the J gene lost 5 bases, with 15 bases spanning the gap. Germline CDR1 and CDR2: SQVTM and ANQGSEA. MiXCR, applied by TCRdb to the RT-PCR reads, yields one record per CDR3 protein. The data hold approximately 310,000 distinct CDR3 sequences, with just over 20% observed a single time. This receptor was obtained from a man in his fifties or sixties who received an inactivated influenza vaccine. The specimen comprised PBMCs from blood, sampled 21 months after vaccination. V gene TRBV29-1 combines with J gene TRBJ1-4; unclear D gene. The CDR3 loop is CSVMSWGLNEKLFF. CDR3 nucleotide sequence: TGCAGCGTTATGTCGTGGGGTTTGAATGAAAAACTGTTTTTT.